This T cell receptor (beta chain) is drawn from a study of blood T cell repertoires in COVID-19. Study background: Specimens from acute and convalescent COVID-19 originated in the United States, Italy and Spain. Sources were T cells, B-cell-depleted T cells, or PBMCs; the material itself was cDNA or gDNA.

Assay: immunoSEQ multiplex PCR; the TCRdb copy retains only in-frame clones and omits some. The profile covers hundreds of thousands of clones, with about 80% appearing a single time and over 7.5% taken by the ten largest. The CDR3 is 13 amino acids. Losses at the gene ends were 10 bases for V and 1 base for J; bases not matched to a gene: 7. CDR1 is MNHEY and CDR2 is SMNVEV in the germline V gene (reference sequence). Sequences were obtained from peripheral blood. This rearrangement joins TRBV27 to TRBJ2-7; TRBD2 matches 7 bases. The receptor comes from a man at least 80 years old with acute or convalescent COVID-19. CDR3 DNA: TGTGCCACCACTGGGGGGGGTTCCTACGAGCAGTACTTC. This sequence encodes CATTGGGSYEQYF.